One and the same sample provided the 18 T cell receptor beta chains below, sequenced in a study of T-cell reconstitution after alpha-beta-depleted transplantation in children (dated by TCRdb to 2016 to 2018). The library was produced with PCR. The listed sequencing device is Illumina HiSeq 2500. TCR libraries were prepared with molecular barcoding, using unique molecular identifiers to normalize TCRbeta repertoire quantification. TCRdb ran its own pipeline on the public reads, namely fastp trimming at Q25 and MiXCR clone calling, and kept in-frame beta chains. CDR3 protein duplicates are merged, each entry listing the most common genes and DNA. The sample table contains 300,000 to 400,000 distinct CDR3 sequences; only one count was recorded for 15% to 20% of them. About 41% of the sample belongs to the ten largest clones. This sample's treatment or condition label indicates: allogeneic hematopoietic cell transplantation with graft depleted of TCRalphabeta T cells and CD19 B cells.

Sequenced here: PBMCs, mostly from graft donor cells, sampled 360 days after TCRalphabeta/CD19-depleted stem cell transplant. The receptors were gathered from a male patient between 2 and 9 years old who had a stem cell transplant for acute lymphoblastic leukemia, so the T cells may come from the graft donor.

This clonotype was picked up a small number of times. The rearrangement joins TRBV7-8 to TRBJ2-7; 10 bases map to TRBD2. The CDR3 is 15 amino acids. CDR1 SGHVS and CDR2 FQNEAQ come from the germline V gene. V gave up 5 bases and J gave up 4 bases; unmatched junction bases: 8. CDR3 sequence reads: CASSPGTSEVYEQYF. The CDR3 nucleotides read TGTGCCAGCAGCCCAGGGACTAGCGAGGTTTACGAGCAGTACTTC.

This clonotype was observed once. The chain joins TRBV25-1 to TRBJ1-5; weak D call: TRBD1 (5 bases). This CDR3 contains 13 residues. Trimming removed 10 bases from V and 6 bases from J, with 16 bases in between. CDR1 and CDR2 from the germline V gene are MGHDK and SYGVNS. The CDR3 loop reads CATYLGGGQPQHF. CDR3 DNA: TGTGCCACGTACTTGGGGGGGGGTCAGCCCCAGCATTTT. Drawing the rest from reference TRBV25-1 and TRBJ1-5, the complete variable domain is EADIYQTPRYLVIGTGKKITLECSQTMGHDKMYWYQQDPGMELHLIHYSYGVNSTEKGDLSSESTVSRIRTEHFPLTLESARPSHTSQYLCATYLGGGQPQHFGDGTRLSIL.

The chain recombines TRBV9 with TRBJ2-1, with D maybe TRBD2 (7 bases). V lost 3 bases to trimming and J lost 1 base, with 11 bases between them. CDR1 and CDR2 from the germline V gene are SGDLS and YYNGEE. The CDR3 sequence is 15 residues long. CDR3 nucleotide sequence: TGTGCCAGCAGCGGGGGGGGCTTATCCTACAATGAGCAGTTCTTC. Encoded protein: CASSGGGLSYNEQFF.

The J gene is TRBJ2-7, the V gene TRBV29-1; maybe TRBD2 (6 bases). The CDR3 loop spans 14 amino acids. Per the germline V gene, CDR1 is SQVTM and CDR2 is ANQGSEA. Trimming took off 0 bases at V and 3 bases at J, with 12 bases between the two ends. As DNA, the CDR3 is TGCAGCGTTGAAGATGGTGAGGAGGGCTACGAGCAGTACTTC. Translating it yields CSVEDGEEGYEQYF.

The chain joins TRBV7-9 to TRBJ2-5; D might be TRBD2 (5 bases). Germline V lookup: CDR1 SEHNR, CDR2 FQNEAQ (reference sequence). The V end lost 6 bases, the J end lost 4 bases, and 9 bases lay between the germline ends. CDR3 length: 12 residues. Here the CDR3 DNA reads TGTGCCAGCAGTGGAAGCGGAGAGACCCAGTACTTC. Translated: CASSGSGETQYF.

The CDR3 loop reads CSVGHPMGETQYF. The CDR3 nucleotides read TGCAGCGTTGGACACCCCATGGGGGAGACCCAGTACTTC. The chain links TRBV29-1 to TRBJ2-5; D not certain. This CDR3 region has 13 residues. Deletions cut 4 bases from V and 5 bases from J, with 14 bases between. Per the germline V gene, CDR1 is SQVTM and CDR2 is ANQGSEA.

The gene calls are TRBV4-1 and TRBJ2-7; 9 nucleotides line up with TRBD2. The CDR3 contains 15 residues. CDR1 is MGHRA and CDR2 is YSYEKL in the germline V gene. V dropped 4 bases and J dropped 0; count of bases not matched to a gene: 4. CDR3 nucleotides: TGCGCCAGCAGCCGCATTAGCGGGAGCTCCTACGAGCAGTACTTC. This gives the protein CASSRISGSSYEQYF.

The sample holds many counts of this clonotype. The CDR3 spells CASSHRIVNTGELFF. The CDR3 nucleotides are TGCGCCAGCAGCCACCGGATAGTGAACACCGGGGAGCTGTTTTTT. The chain uses TRBV4-3 and TRBJ2-2; D gene unclear. Germline assignment: CDR1 LGHNA and CDR2 YSLEER. The CDR3 covers 15 residues. The V end was cut by 3 bases, the J end by 1 base, with 9 bases between.

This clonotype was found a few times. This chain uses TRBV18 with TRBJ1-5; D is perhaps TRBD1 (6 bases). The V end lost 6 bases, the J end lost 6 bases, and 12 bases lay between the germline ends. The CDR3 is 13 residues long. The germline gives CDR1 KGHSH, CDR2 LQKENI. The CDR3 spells CASSSDRLQPQHF. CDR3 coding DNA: TGTGCCAGCTCCTCCGACAGGCTTCAGCCCCAGCATTTT.

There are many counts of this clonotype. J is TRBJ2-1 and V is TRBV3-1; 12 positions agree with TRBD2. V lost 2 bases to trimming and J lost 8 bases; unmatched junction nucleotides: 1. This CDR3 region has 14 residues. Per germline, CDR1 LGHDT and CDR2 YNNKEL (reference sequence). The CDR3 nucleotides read TGTGCCAGCAGCCAACTAGCGGGAGGGCATGAGCAGTTCTTC. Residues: CASSQLAGGHEQFF.

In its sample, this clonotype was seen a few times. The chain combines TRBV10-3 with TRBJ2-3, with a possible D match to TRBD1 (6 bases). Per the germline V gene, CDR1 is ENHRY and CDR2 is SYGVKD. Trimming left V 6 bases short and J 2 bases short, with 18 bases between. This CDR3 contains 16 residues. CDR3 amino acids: CAIRGPTGAPTDTQYF. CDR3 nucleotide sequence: TGTGCCATCAGAGGGCCGACAGGCGCCCCCACAGATACGCAGTATTTT.

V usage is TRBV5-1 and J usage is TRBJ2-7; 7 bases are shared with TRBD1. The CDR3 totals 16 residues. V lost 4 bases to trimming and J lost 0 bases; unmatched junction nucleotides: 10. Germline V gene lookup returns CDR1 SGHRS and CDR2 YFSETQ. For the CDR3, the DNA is TGCGCCAGCAGCCCGGCAGAACAGGGGAACTCCTACGAGCAGTACTTC. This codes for CASSPAEQGNSYEQYF. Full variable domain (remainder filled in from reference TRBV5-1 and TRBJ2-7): KAGVTQTPRYLIKTRGQQVTLSCSPISGHRSVSWYQQTPGQGLQFLFEYFSETQRNKGNFPGRFSGRQFSNSRSEMNVSTLELGDSALYLCASSPAEQGNSYEQYFGPGTRLTVT.

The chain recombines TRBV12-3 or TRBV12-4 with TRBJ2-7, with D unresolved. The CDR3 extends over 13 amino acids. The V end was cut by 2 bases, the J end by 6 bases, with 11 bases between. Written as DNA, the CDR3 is TGTGCCAGCAGTTTAACCACGCCTACCGAGCAGTACTTC. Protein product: CASSLTTPTEQYF.

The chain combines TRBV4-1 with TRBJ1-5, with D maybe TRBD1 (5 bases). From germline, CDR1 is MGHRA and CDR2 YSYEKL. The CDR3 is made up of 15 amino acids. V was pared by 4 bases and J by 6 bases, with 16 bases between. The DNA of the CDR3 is TGCGCCAGCAGCCCAGCGAGCACAGGTAGTCAGCCCCAGCATTTT. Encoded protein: CASSPASTGSQPQHF.

This CDR3 reads CAIRNDRVIGYTF. The CDR3, as DNA: TGTGCCATCAGAAACGACAGGGTAATTGGCTACACCTTC. The chain couples TRBV10-3 to TRBJ1-2, with 7 bases matching TRBD1. The trim removed 6 bases at V and 7 bases at J, leaving 8 bases unmatched. Germline CDR1 and CDR2: ENHRY and SYGVKD. The CDR3 length is 13 residues.

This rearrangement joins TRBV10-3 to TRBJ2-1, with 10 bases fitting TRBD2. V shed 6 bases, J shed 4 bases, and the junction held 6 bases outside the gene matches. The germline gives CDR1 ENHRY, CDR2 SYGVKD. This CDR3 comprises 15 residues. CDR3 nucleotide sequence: TGTGCCATCAGGGCTCCTAGCGGGAGTTACAATGAGCAGTTCTTC. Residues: CAIRAPSGSYNEQFF.

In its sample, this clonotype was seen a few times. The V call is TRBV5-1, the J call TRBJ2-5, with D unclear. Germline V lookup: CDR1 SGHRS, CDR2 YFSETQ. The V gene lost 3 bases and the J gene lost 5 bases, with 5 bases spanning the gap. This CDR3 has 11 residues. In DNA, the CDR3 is TGCGCCAGCAGCTCCGACGAGACCCAGTACTTC. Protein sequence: CASSSDETQYF.

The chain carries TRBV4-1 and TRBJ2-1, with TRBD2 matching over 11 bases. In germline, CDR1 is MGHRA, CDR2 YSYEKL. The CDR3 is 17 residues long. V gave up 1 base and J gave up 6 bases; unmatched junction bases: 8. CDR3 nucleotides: TGCGCCAGCAGCCAAGTACTAGCGGGAGTTATGGCCAATGAGCAGTTCTTC. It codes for CASSQVLAGVMANEQFF.